The 22 T cell receptor beta chains below come from one sample, sequenced in a study of T-cell reconstitution after alpha-beta-depleted transplantation in children (dated by TCRdb to the mid-2010s). In the paper's terms, the time point label means: day 60 (about 2 months) after transplantation. The treatment or condition label on this specimen signifies: allogeneic hematopoietic cell transplantation with graft depleted of TCRalphabeta T cells and CD19 B cells. Library method: PCR. The data were produced on an Illumina HiSeq 2500. TCR libraries were prepared with molecular barcoding, using unique molecular identifiers to normalize TCRbeta repertoire quantification. The public reads were reanalyzed by TCRdb: fastp trimming at Q25, MiXCR alignment, in-frame beta chains only. Entries that share a CDR3 protein sequence are merged under the most common genes and DNA. This sample holds fewer than 20,000 distinct CDR3 sequences; roughly 7.1% were observed only once. The top ten clones comprise about 40% of the sample.

The starting material was PBMCs, mostly from graft donor cells, obtained 60 days after TCRalphabeta/CD19-depleted stem cell transplant. The origin of the receptors is a boy under three years old who had a stem cell transplant for Wiskott-Aldrich syndrome, so the T cells may come from the graft donor.

This clonotype has ten or more counts. The genes are TRBV28 and TRBJ2-7; 11 positions agree with TRBD2. After removal of 6 bases from V and 6 bases from J, the junction contained 7 bases not matched to a gene. CDR1 and CDR2 from the germline V gene are MDHEN and SYDVKM. This CDR3 is 14 amino acids long. CDR3 region: CASSILAGVSEQYF. In nucleotides, the CDR3 is TGTGCCAGCAGCATACTAGCGGGAGTCTCCGAGCAGTACTTC.

By sample share, this clonotype is medium-sized (0.01 to 0.1%). The chain is built from TRBV24-1 and TRBJ2-5; 12 bases agree with TRBD2. Per the germline V gene, CDR1 is KGHDR and CDR2 is SFDVKD. The CDR3 totals 16 residues. The ends lost 4 bases at V and 4 bases at J; junction bases unmatched: 6. For the CDR3, the DNA is TGTGCCACCAGTGACCGACTAGCGGGAGTGCGAGAGACCCAGTACTTC. The encoded protein is CATSDRLAGVRETQYF.

This clonotype is labeled medium-sized. The chain is built from TRBV7-2 and TRBJ2-7; the match to TRBD1 covers 8 bases. Unmatched junction bases numbered 4, after V lost 3 bases and J lost 6 bases. This CDR3 spans 13 amino acids. In germline, CDR1 is SGHTA, CDR2 FQGNSA. CDR3 protein: CASSLDREREQYF. The CDR3 DNA sequence: TGTGCCAGCAGCTTGGACAGGGAACGCGAGCAGTACTTC.

The chain combines TRBV5-1 with TRBJ1-1; D is perhaps TRBD1 (5 bases). This CDR3 is built from 14 residues. In germline, CDR1 is SGHRS, CDR2 YFSETQ. V was cut by 0 bases and J by 4 bases, with 10 bases left in between. CDR3 residues: CASSLAPGLTEAFF. CDR3 bases: TGCGCCAGCAGCTTGGCCCCGGGGCTCACTGAAGCTTTCTTT.

The chain carries TRBV6-5 and TRBJ1-1; no definite D call. The CDR3 consists of 16 residues. V gave up 0 bases and J gave up 4 bases, with 15 bases separating them. The germline V gene has CDR1 MNHEY and CDR2 SVGAGI. CDR3 residues: CASSYSSSRLTTEAFF. CDR3 nucleotide sequence: TGTGCCAGCAGTTACTCAAGCTCCAGATTAACCACTGAAGCTTTCTTT.

This clonotype occurred a few times. V gene TRBV11-2 combines with J gene TRBJ1-1; D gene uncertain. The CDR3 contains 15 residues. V gave up 0 bases and J gave up 3 bases, with 11 bases separating them. From germline, CDR1 is SGHAT and CDR2 FQNNGV. The CDR3 coding sequence is TGTGCCAGCAGCTTAGAGAGGTCCGTGCACACTGAAGCTTTCTTT. This codes for CASSLERSVHTEAFF. Variable domain in full (rest from reference TRBV11-2 and TRBJ1-1): EAGVAQSPRYKIIEKRQSVAFWCNPISGHATLYWYQQILGQGPKLLIQFQNNGVVDDSQLPKDRFSAERLKGVDSTLKIQPAKLEDSAVYLCASSLERSVHTEAFFGQGTRLTVV.

The genes are TRBV7-3 and TRBJ2-4, with D possibly TRBD1 on 7 matching bases. Trimming left V 5 bases short and J 9 bases short, with 11 bases between. This CDR3 region has 12 residues. Germline values: CDR1 SGHTA, CDR2 FQGTGA. CDR3: CASSPQGGIQYF. The DNA for the CDR3 is TGTGCCAGCAGCCCCCAGGGGGGCATTCAGTACTTC.

This clonotype has a count of ten or more. At one end the junction does not follow the germline gene, possibly because of a read error. The CDR3 DNA is TGTGCCAGCAGCCAAACGTCTACAGGGAACGCTGAAGCTTTCTTT. As protein: CASSQTSTGNAEAFF. The J gene is TRBJ1-1, the V gene TRBV7-6; the D gene is possibly TRBD1 (6 bases). Germline V gene lookup returns CDR1 SGHVS and CDR2 FNYEAQ. The CDR3 has 15 residues.

This clonotype rates as medium-sized. In DNA form, the CDR3 reads TGTGCCAGCAGCCCACCTCGGGTCCGTTTGGAGACCCAGTACTTC. It codes for CASSPPRVRLETQYF. The chain carries TRBV7-9 and TRBJ2-5; D not certain. V was clipped by 5 bases and J by 5 bases, with 18 bases between them. Germline CDR1 SEHNR, CDR2 FQNEAQ (reference sequence). The CDR3 extends over 15 amino acids.

V gene TRBV7-6 combines with J gene TRBJ2-1; D possibly uses TRBD1 or TRBD2 (7 bases each). CDR1 is SGHVS, CDR2 FNYEAQ, per germline. Trimming took 3 bases from V and 9 from J, leaving 24 bases between them. CDR3 length equals 17 residues. CDR3 DNA sequence: TGTGCCAGCAGCTTGACAGGGCGCGGGGGCCGGGGCGGTGAGCAGTTCTTC. The encoded protein is CASSLTGRGGRGGEQFF.

This clonotype was observed many times. The chain employs TRBV28 and TRBJ2-3; D is perhaps TRBD2 (6 bases). Trimming stripped 4 bases from V and 0 bases from J, with 17 bases between. The CDR3 extends over 17 amino acids. Germline lookup yields CDR1 MDHEN and CDR2 SYDVKM. CDR3 nucleotides: TGTGCCAGCAGTTCGGGACTGGGGGTCCCTAGCACAGATACGCAGTATTTT. This codes for CASSSGLGVPSTDTQYF.

This rearrangement joins TRBV12-3 or TRBV12-4 to TRBJ2-3; D is possibly TRBD2 (5 bases). The CDR3 covers 15 residues. The ends were cut back, 6 bases at V and 5 bases at J, with 18 bases in the middle. CDR3 bases: TGTGCCAGCAGAAAGCTTCAGCGAGAGGGAGATACGCAGTATTTT. As protein: CASRKLQREGDTQYF.

Many counts were recorded for this clonotype. A read error may account for a junction end that differs from germline. This chain uses TRBV20-1 with TRBJ2-5; D could derive from TRBD1 or TRBD2 (6 bases each). The CDR3 runs 12 residues. Germline CDR1 is DFQATT and CDR2 is SNEGSKA (reference sequence). CDR3 residues: CSRGEARETQYF. CDR3 nucleotide sequence: TGTTCGAGGGGGGAGGCGCGAGAGACCCAGTACTTC.

This clonotype was recorded at least ten times. The chain links TRBV7-2 to TRBJ2-3, with D unclear. The CDR3 extends over 12 amino acids. V was shortened by 4 bases and J by 4 bases, with 6 bases between the two germline ends. Per germline, CDR1 SGHTA and CDR2 FQGNSA. CDR3 sequence reads: CASSSYPDTQYF. The CDR3 DNA reads TGTGCCAGCAGCTCCTACCCAGATACGCAGTATTTT.

This clonotype was observed at least ten times. The V gene is TRBV7-9, the J gene TRBJ1-4, with TRBD1 matching 9 bases. V lost 2 bases to trimming and J lost 8 bases; unmatched junction nucleotides: 9. The CDR3 covers 16 residues. CDR1 and CDR2 from the germline V gene are SEHNR and FQNEAQ (reference sequence). The CDR3 sequence: CASSLLGGQGSEKLFF. CDR3 bases: TGTGCCAGCAGCTTACTTGGGGGACAGGGATCAGAAAAACTGTTTTTT.

This clonotype came up many times. The rearrangement joins TRBV3-1 to TRBJ2-5, with 14 bases aligning to TRBD2. V shed 1 base, J shed 5 bases, and the junction held 3 bases outside the gene matches. CDR3 length: 16 residues. In germline, CDR1 is LGHDT, CDR2 YNNKEL (reference sequence). The CDR3 coding sequence is TGTGCCAGCAGCCAAGGGGGACTAGCGGGAGCCGAGACCCAGTACTTC. Its translation is CASSQGGLAGAETQYF.

With regard to this clonotype: At one of its ends the junction is not consistent with the germline gene, which may arise from a read error. The rearrangement joins TRBV9 to TRBJ1-1; D is unresolved. CDR1 SGDLS and CDR2 YYNGEE come from the germline V gene. The CDR3 spans 14 residues. In DNA form, the CDR3 reads TGTGCCAGCAACCCCTGGGGAGAGAACACTGAAACTTTCTTT. Translation gives CASNPWGENTETFF. Together with reference TRBV9 and TRBJ1-1, the CDR3 gives the full variable domain: DSGVTQTPKHLITATGQRVTLRCSPRSGDLSVYWYQQSLDQGLQFLIQYYNGEERAKGNILERFSAQQFPDLHSELNLSSLELGDSALYFCASNPWGENTETFFGQGTRLTVV.

This clonotype was counted at least ten times. This chain links TRBV28 with TRBJ2-7; D is unresolved. The ends were cut back, 2 bases at V and 7 bases at J, with 9 bases in the middle. Germline lookup yields CDR1 MDHEN and CDR2 SYDVKM. The CDR3 has 12 amino acids. CDR3 sequence reads: CASSLGRLEQYF. DNA for the CDR3: TGTGCCAGCAGTTTAGGTAGGCTGGAGCAGTACTTC.

As concerns this clonotype: At one end, the junction sequence differs from germline, possibly due to a read error. The rearrangement joins TRBV12-5 to TRBJ2-1, with 9 bases identical to TRBD1. There are 16 residues in the CDR3. The germline V gene encodes CDR1 LGHNT and CDR2 FRNRAP. CDR3 DNA: TGTGTTAGTGGTTTGCCGTGGACAGGGGAATACAATGAGCAGTTCTTC. Residues: CVSGLPWTGEYNEQFF.

CDR3: CSASPTRDVYNEQFF. CDR3 coding DNA: TGCAGTGCTAGTCCGACAAGGGATGTCTACAATGAGCAGTTCTTC. The chain employs TRBV20-1 and TRBJ2-1; D unresolved. Germline CDR1 DFQATT, CDR2 SNEGSKA (reference sequence). The V and J ends lost 3 bases and 3 bases respectively, with 15 bases between them. CDR3 length equals 15 residues.

In its sample, this clonotype was seen a few times. The CDR3 reads CASSIPGQGIYEQYF. The CDR3, as DNA: TGTGCCAGCAGTATTCCGGGACAGGGAATCTACGAGCAGTACTTC. The chain has TRBV28 and TRBJ2-7; 9 nucleotides agree with TRBD1. The CDR3 length is 15 residues. The V segment lost 5 bases and the J segment 3 bases; nucleotides outside the gene matches: 8. Germline V gene lookup returns CDR1 MDHEN and CDR2 SYDVKM.

Remarks on this clonotype: An end of the junction does not agree with germline; a read error may underlie this. The chain couples TRBV27 to TRBJ2-7; possibly TRBD1 or TRBD2 for D (6 bases each). The CDR3 is made up of 13 amino acids. Looked up from germline, CDR1 is MNHEY and CDR2 is SMNVEV (reference sequence). The CDR3 coding sequence is TGCACCAGCAGTTGTGGAGGGGGAGACGAGCAGTACTTC. Translation gives CTSSCGGGDEQYF.